Presented here are 23 T cell receptor beta chains from one specimen sequenced in a study of cytomegalovirus exposure and HLA in healthy donors. PCR primers comprised 60 Vbeta and 13 Jbeta primers. TCRdb keeps only in-frame clones here, not all; method: immunoSEQ multiplex PCR. The repertoire consists of 150,000 to 200,000 clones, with around 78% occurring once and the leading ten covering roughly 1.9%. Sequences were obtained from PBMCs. These receptors came from a woman in her twenties or thirties in good health and CMV-seropositive.

The chain is built from TRBV30 and TRBJ1-2, with D perhaps TRBD1 (5 bases). Germline CDR1 GTSNPN, CDR2 SVGIG (reference sequence). Trimming removed 1 base from V and 4 bases from J, with 13 bases in between. The CDR3 loop spans 14 amino acids. The CDR3 loop reads CAWSEVPRAYGYTF. The CDR3 bases are TGTGCCTGGAGTGAGGTCCCCAGGGCCTATGGCTACACCTTC.

The J gene is TRBJ2-3, the V gene TRBV27; 7 bases agree with TRBD2. From germline, CDR1 is MNHEY and CDR2 SMNVEV (reference sequence). The CDR3 consists of 16 residues. V was clipped by 6 bases and J by 3 bases; unmatched bases: 12. The CDR3 loop reads CASRNHGEGPTDTQYF. Here the CDR3 DNA reads TGTGCCAGCAGGAACCACGGGGAGGGGCCAACAGATACGCAGTATTTT.

This chain connects TRBV9 to TRBJ1-1; D is ambiguous. The CDR3 sequence is 14 residues long. Germline V CDR1 and CDR2: SGDLS, YYNGEE. Trimming took off 0 bases at V and 5 bases at J, with 11 bases between the two ends. CDR3 nucleotides: TGTGCCAGCAGCGTAGTCCCGGGGTTAACTGAAGCTTTCTTT. It is translated as CASSVVPGLTEAFF.

This clone appeared a single time. The genes are TRBV28 and TRBJ1-1; a weak D match, TRBD1 (6 bases). The ends were cut back, 5 bases at V and 1 base at J, with 14 bases in the middle. CDR3 length: 15 amino acids. The germline V gene has CDR1 MDHEN and CDR2 SYDVKM. The CDR3 DNA sequence: TGTGCCAGCAGTGTACCGGGACACCAGAACACTGAAGCTTTCTTT. It codes for CASSVPGHQNTEAFF.

This clone appeared a few times. The chain employs TRBV11-2 and TRBJ1-1; 11 positions match TRBD1. J lost 8 bases, V lost 5 bases, and 13 bases had no gene match. Germline V CDR1 and CDR2: SGHAT, FQNNGV. The CDR3 runs 16 residues. DNA for the CDR3: TGTGCCAGCAGCCCGAGGGGGGGACAGGGGGGAGCCGAAGCTTTCTTT. Amino acids: CASSPRGGQGGAEAFF.

This clone has only one observation. This CDR3 reads CASSLGTGGIYGYTF. The DNA for the CDR3 is TGTGCCAGCAGCTTAGGGACAGGGGGCATTTATGGCTACACCTTC. The chain links TRBV11-2 to TRBJ1-2; 11 bases match TRBD1. Germline CDR1 is SGHAT and CDR2 is FQNNGV. The CDR3 totals 15 residues. J lost 5 bases, V lost 1 base, and 3 bases had no gene match.

The chain joins TRBV11-3 to TRBJ1-1; D perhaps matches TRBD1 (6 bases). From germline, CDR1 is SGHNT and CDR2 YENEEA. Between the trimmed V and J ends, which lost 4 bases and 6 bases, there was a span of 9 bases. This CDR3 comprises 12 residues. CDR3: CASSSSGAEAFF. CDR3 DNA: TGTGCCAGCAGCTCCTCAGGGGCTGAAGCTTTCTTT.

Concerning this clone itself: Other nucleotide sequences in the sample specify the same CDR3. This chain joins TRBV5-1 and TRBJ2-3, with TRBD2 matching 8 bases. Germline loops: CDR1 SGHRS, CDR2 YFSETQ. The J segment lost 6 bases and the V segment lost 5 bases, leaving 11 bases of the junction unmatched. This CDR3 has 15 residues. The CDR3 is CASSLTSATPDTQYF. The CDR3 DNA reads TGCGCCAGCAGTCTGACTAGCGCGACACCGGATACGCAGTATTTT.

The rearrangement links TRBV13 to TRBJ2-3; TRBD2 aligns across 11 bases. CDR3 length equals 16 residues. Germline V CDR1 and CDR2: PRHDT, FYEKMQ (reference sequence). V lost 6 bases to trimming and J lost 3 bases; unmatched junction nucleotides: 8. The CDR3: CASSHSGRAATDTQYF. For the CDR3, the DNA is TGTGCCAGCAGTCATAGCGGGAGGGCCGCGACAGATACGCAGTATTTT. Together with reference TRBV13 and TRBJ2-3, the CDR3 gives the full variable domain: AAGVIQSPRHLIKEKRETATLKCYPIPRHDTVYWYQQGPGQDPQFLISFYEKMQSDKGSIPDRFSAQQFSDYHSELNMSSLELGDSALYFCASSHSGRAATDTQYFGPGTRLTVL.

A single count supports this clone. The chain uses TRBV9 and TRBJ2-2; 8 nucleotides line up with TRBD2. The CDR3 spans 17 residues. The junction had 13 bases not matched to a gene; V was cut back by 4 bases and J by 5 bases. Germline V gene lookup returns CDR1 SGDLS and CDR2 YYNGEE. This CDR3 is CASSIRGSGAITGELFF. In DNA, the CDR3 is TGTGCCAGCAGCATCCGAGGTAGCGGGGCGATAACCGGGGAGCTGTTTTTT. Combining the CDR3 with reference TRBV9 and TRBJ2-2 gives the whole variable domain DSGVTQTPKHLITATGQRVTLRCSPRSGDLSVYWYQQSLDQGLQFLIQYYNGEERAKGNILERFSAQQFPDLHSELNLSSLELGDSALYFCASSIRGSGAITGELFFGEGSRLTVL.

Worth noting for this clone: The same CDR3 is also encoded by other DNA sequences in this sample. The V and J genes are TRBV2 and TRBJ2-3, with 9 bases lining up with TRBD1. J was trimmed by 0 bases and V by 4 bases; bases with no gene match: 2. The CDR3 length is 15 residues. In germline, CDR1 is SNHLY, CDR2 FYNNEI. The DNA of the CDR3 is TGTGCCAGCAGTGGGGACAGGGCCAGCACAGATACGCAGTATTTT. Protein: CASSGDRASTDTQYF.

This clone has only a few counts. The chain couples TRBV5-1 to TRBJ2-5, with a weak D call TRBD2 (5 bases). V shed 0 bases and J shed 6 bases, with 9 bases lying between them. Per the germline V gene, CDR1 is SGHRS and CDR2 is YFSETQ. The CDR3 loop spans 13 amino acids. The CDR3 DNA reads TGCGCCAGCAGCTTGGAGGCTAGCCAGACCCAGTACTTC. Amino acid sequence: CASSLEASQTQYF.

This clone was seen more than once but under ten times. The J gene is TRBJ1-4, the V gene TRBV25-1; D is unresolved. The CDR3 extends over 11 amino acids. Trimming left V 6 bases short and J 8 bases short, with 7 bases between. Germline loops: CDR1 MGHDK, CDR2 SYGVNS. The CDR3 protein is CASRTDEKLFF. The DNA of the CDR3 is TGTGCCAGCAGAACAGACGAAAAACTGTTTTTT.

CDR3 bases: TGTGCCAGCAGTGAAATGGGGGCGCCTAATTCACCCCTCCACTTT. This encodes CASSEMGAPNSPLHF. The chain uses TRBV6-1 and TRBJ1-6; TRBD1 might be the D (6 bases). The V end lost 2 bases, the J end lost 6 bases, and 11 bases lay between the germline ends. This CDR3 has 15 amino acids. Germline assignment: CDR1 MNHNS and CDR2 SASEGT.

The V call is TRBV7-2, the J call TRBJ1-5, with D uncertain. In germline, CDR1 is SGHTA, CDR2 FQGNSA. This CDR3 has 13 amino acids. V lost 2 bases, J lost 5 bases, and 7 bases lay in between. The DNA of the CDR3 is TGTGCCAGCAGCTTAAGGGAGGATCAGCCCCAGCATTTT. This sequence encodes CASSLREDQPQHF.

The V gene is TRBV21-1, the J gene TRBJ2-7; TRBD2 is the table's D call and was not checked against the DNA. TRBV21-1 is a recognized pseudogene. The CDR3 covers 12 residues. In DNA, the CDR3 is TGTGCCAGCAGCAAAGACCTAAACGAGCAGTACTTC. This translates into CASSKDLNEQYF.

The chain has TRBV28 and TRBJ2-1, with a tentative D call TRBD1 (6 bases). CDR3 length: 13 residues. Trimming took off 7 bases at V and 7 bases at J, with 14 bases between the two ends. CDR1 and CDR2 (germline): MDHEN, SYDVKM. CDR3 sequence reads: CASNRQVRNEQFF. CDR3 DNA sequence: TGTGCCAGCAACAGACAGGTCAGGAATGAGCAGTTCTTC.

This chain connects TRBV5-1 to TRBJ1-6; 9 bases align to TRBD1. Germline assignment: CDR1 SGHRS and CDR2 YFSETQ. The CDR3 consists of 15 residues. Trimming took 5 bases from V and 9 from J; bases not matched to a gene: 9. CDR3 nucleotides: TGCGCCAGCAGACAGGGGACAGGGCCGGGTTCACCCCTCCACTTT. Protein sequence: CASRQGTGPGSPLHF.

The chain carries TRBV5-1 and TRBJ2-7; 7 nucleotides align to TRBD1. The CDR3 sequence is 14 residues long. CDR1 is SGHRS and CDR2 is YFSETQ in the germline V gene. V lost 5 bases to trimming and J lost 1 base; unmatched junction nucleotides: 6. The CDR3 region is CASRQGQQSYEQYF. CDR3 nucleotides: TGCGCCAGCAGACAGGGGCAGCAATCCTACGAGCAGTACTTC. Looking up the rest from reference TRBV5-1 and TRBJ2-7 gives the full variable domain: KAGVTQTPRYLIKTRGQQVTLSCSPISGHRSVSWYQQTPGQGLQFLFEYFSETQRNKGNFPGRFSGRQFSNSRSEMNVSTLELGDSALYLCASRQGQQSYEQYFGPGTRLTVT.

The V gene is TRBV6-4, the J gene TRBJ2-1, with 10 bases matching TRBD2. The V and J ends lost 3 bases and 4 bases, in that order; junction bases with no gene match: 6. The germline gives CDR1 MRHNA, CDR2 SNTAGT. This CDR3 is built from 16 residues. The CDR3, as DNA: TGTGCCAGCAGTGAAAGGAGTAGCGGGGGGTACAATGAGCAGTTCTTC. It codes for CASSERSSGGYNEQFF.

The chain carries TRBV9 and TRBJ1-2; possibly TRBD1 for D (6 bases). CDR1 and CDR2 from the germline V gene are SGDLS and YYNGEE. CDR3 length: 13 residues. Trimming removed 0 bases at V and 7 bases at J, with 10 bases between. The CDR3 DNA sequence: TGTGCCAGCAGCGTAGACCCAGGGGTTGGCTACACCTTC. Amino acids: CASSVDPGVGYTF.

This clone has a handful of counts. This chain joins TRBV28 and TRBJ1-1; 9 nucleotides match TRBD1. The CDR3 runs 15 residues. CDR1 is MDHEN and CDR2 is SYDVKM in the germline V gene. V lost 4 bases, J lost 4 bases, and 7 bases stayed unmatched. The CDR3 DNA follows: TGTGCCAGCAGTTCCCACGGGACAGGGAGCACTGAAGCTTTCTTT. This sequence encodes CASSSHGTGSTEAFF.

The rearrangement uses TRBV30 and TRBJ1-3, with 10 bases fitting TRBD1. The CDR3 spans 14 residues. From germline, CDR1 is GTSNPN and CDR2 SVGIG (reference sequence). J lost 7 bases, V lost 2 bases, and 5 bases had no gene match. The CDR3, as DNA: TGTGCCTGGAGTACCCCGGACAGGGGGAACACCATATATTTT. Translating it yields CAWSTPDRGNTIYF.